This T cell receptor (beta chain) was recorded in a study of T cell responses to AZD1222 COVID-19 vaccine. Study-level information: Pooling covered second doses at about 4 or about 12 weeks. General study results and limits: No repertoire was sampled before or during the peak T cell response, only after it.

In the case of this clone: Its antigen is still unknown.

Profiled with immunoSEQ multiplex PCR; TCRdb holds only in-frame clones, not every one. The table records around 100,000 clones, 70% to 90% of them present only once. CDR3 length: 15 residues. V lost 6 bases and J 4 bases, leaving 18 bases between the germline ends. Germline V gives CDR1 LNHDA, CDR2 SQIVND (reference sequence). The chain carries TRBV19 and TRBJ1-1; D might be TRBD1 (5 bases). The sample was peripheral blood, taken on day 0 of AZD1222 vaccination. The receptor comes from an adult in good health. The DNA for the CDR3 is TGTGCCAGTAGCCCCCCCCCGGCGGGGCGCACTGAAGCTTTCTTT. It is translated as CASSPPPAGRTEAFF. Using reference TRBV19 and TRBJ1-1 for the parts outside the CDR3, the full variable domain is DGGITQSPKYLFRKEGQNVTLSCEQNLNHDAMYWYRQDPGQGLRLIYYSQIVNDFQKGDIAEGYSVSREKKESFPLTVTSAQKNPTAFYLCASSPPPAGRTEAFFGQGTRLTVV.